This is a list of T cell receptor beta chains from one sample in a study of blood T cell repertoires in COVID-19. The protocol was immunoSEQ multiplex PCR, while the TCRdb copy is restricted to in-frame clones and leaves out a portion. Of over 50,000 clones detected, around four fifths appear once; the ten largest clones hold 5.5% to 7%. Input material: peripheral blood. These receptors were collected from a woman aged 45-60 years with active or convalescent COVID-19. Each CDR3 is given with its conserved first and last residue. D genes are given only for firm matches. The listing skips clone size in some rows; elsewhere it reads once, few, many or a size class.

TRBJ1-2	TRBV7-9	NA	NA	TGTGCCAGCAGCCCCGGACTGTCTAACTATGGCTACACCTTC	CASSPGLSNYGYTF
TRBJ2-7	TRBV7-3	NA	NA	TGTGCCAGCAGCCCTACCCCGGGGAGCGAGCAGTACTTC	CASSPTPGSEQYF
TRBJ2-7	TRBV21-1	NA	NA	TGTGCCAGCAGGGAGGACAGGGCCTTCTACGAGCAGTACTTC	CASREDRAFYEQYF
TRBJ2-1	TRBV10-3	TRBD2	NA	TGTGCCATCAGTGGGACTAGCGGGACCTACAATGAGCAGTTCTTC	CAISGTSGTYNEQFF
TRBJ2-3	TRBV30	TRBD1	few	TGTGCCTGGGGACAGGGCAGGGAATCAGATACGCAGTATTTT	CAWGQGRESDTQYF
TRBJ2-1	TRBV2	TRBD2	NA	TGTGCCAGCATGCGCCGCCTAGCGGGAGATGAGCAGTTCTTC	CASMRRLAGDEQFF
TRBJ2-7	TRBV30	TRBD2	NA	TGTGCCTGGAGTGGATTGGGGGGGACGAAAGGCGGGCAGTACTTC	CAWSGLGGTKGGQYF
TRBJ1-1	TRBV24-1	NA	once	TGTGCCACCAGTGATTTGGGAGGCACTGAAGCTTTCTTT	CATSDLGGTEAFF
TRBJ1-2	TRBV9	NA	NA	TGTGCCAGCAGCGTAGAGGGGCCCTATGGCTACACCTTC	CASSVEGPYGYTF
TRBJ1-2	TRBV5-4	NA	NA	TGTGCCAGCAGCTACCGCCGACAGGCCCAAAGGGGCTACACCTTC	CASSYRRQAQRGYTF
TRBJ1-5	TRBV19	TRBD1	NA	TGTGCCAGTAGTACCCGGGACAGGGGAGGTAGCAATCAGCCCCAGCATTTT	CASSTRDRGGSNQPQHF
TRBJ1-3	TRBV4-2	TRBD1	once	TGTGCCAGCAGCCAAGGGACAGGGGGCTTTGGAAACACCATATATTTT	CASSQGTGGFGNTIYF
TRBJ2-2	TRBV5-4	NA	NA	TGTGCCAGCAGCTTGGAGATAGCGGAGAACACCGGGGAGCTGTTTTTT	CASSLEIAENTGELFF
TRBJ2-2	TRBV3-1/TRBV3-2	TRBD1	few	TGTGCCAGCAGCCAAGGGACAGGTCCCCCCGGGGAGCTGTTTTTT	CASSQGTGPPGELFF
TRBJ2-1	TRBV7-2	NA	NA	TGTGCCAGCAGCCCGATTCGACAGGACAATGAGCAGTTCTTC	CASSPIRQDNEQFF